This TCR beta chain was recovered during a study of cytomegalovirus exposure and HLA in healthy donors. The germline V gene encodes CDR1 SGDLS and CDR2 YYNGEE. CDR3 size: 13 residues. V gave up 0 bases and J gave up 6 bases; unmatched junction bases: 3. Of note for this clone: Its antigen is still unknown.

The study's findings and limits: The study flagged about 150 TCR beta chains as cytomegalovirus-associated.

Primers included in the PCR were 60 Vbeta and 13 Jbeta primers. Using immunoSEQ multiplex PCR, the repertoire was profiled, and TCRdb retains in-frame clones only, with some absent. Found here are more than 95,000 clones, about 81% of them singletons; the top ten hold less than 1.1%. Sequencing used PBMCs. The chain carries TRBV9 and TRBJ2-7; 7 positions match TRBD2. The clonotype comes from a woman under 40 in good health and CMV-seronegative. CDR3 loop: CASSVAGGFEQYF. The CDR3 nucleotides are TGTGCCAGCAGCGTAGCGGGAGGTTTCGAGCAGTACTTC.